The rows below give T cell receptor beta chains drawn from one sample of a study of blood T cell repertoires in COVID-19. TCRdb keeps only in-frame clones here, not all; method: immunoSEQ multiplex PCR. The data show approximately 200,000 clones, with 80% to 90% seen just once and around 0.96% held by the top ten. Sequencing used peripheral blood. All receptors derive from a middle-aged man with acute or convalescent COVID-19. The CDR3 runs from the conserved cysteine through the conserved F or W. Fields, in order: clone size, V gene, J gene, D gene, CDR3 DNA, CDR3 protein. D genes are given only for firm matches. A row's size may be missing; if present it is once, few, many or a size class.

clone_size: NA; v_call: TRBV9; j_call: TRBJ2-5; d_call: TRBD2; cdr3_nt: TGTGCCAGCAGCGCACGAGCGGGGGGGCTGGAGACCCAGTACTTC; cdr3_aa: CASSARAGGLETQYF
clone_size: once; v_call: TRBV5-4; j_call: TRBJ2-1; d_call: NA; cdr3_nt: TGTGCCAGCAGCTTGGAGGGGGTCGATGAGCAGTTCTTC; cdr3_aa: CASSLEGVDEQFF
clone_size: once; v_call: TRBV19; j_call: TRBJ1-3; d_call: NA; cdr3_nt: TGTGCCAGTACCATGGACAGTCGCGGAAACACCATATATTTT; cdr3_aa: CASTMDSRGNTIYF
clone_size: NA; v_call: TRBV11-1; j_call: TRBJ2-2; d_call: TRBD1; cdr3_nt: TGTGCCAGCGAAGGACAGGGGGTTGGGGAGCTGTTTTTT; cdr3_aa: CASEGQGVGELFF
clone_size: NA; v_call: TRBV18; j_call: TRBJ1-2; d_call: TRBD1; cdr3_nt: TGTGCCAGCTCACCTATATATGGACAGGGAAACTATGGCTACACCTTC; cdr3_aa: CASSPIYGQGNYGYTF
clone_size: NA; v_call: TRBV18; j_call: TRBJ2-5; d_call: TRBD1; cdr3_nt: TGTGCCAGCTCACCACAGGGGGCCATGGTAGGAGAGACCCAGTACTTC; cdr3_aa: CASSPQGAMVGETQYF
clone_size: NA; v_call: TRBV13; j_call: TRBJ1-2; d_call: NA; cdr3_nt: TGTGCCAGCAGCTTATCGACAGCTGAATACTATGGCTACACCTTC; cdr3_aa: CASSLSTAEYYGYTF
clone_size: NA; v_call: TRBV3-1/TRBV3-2; j_call: TRBJ1-1; d_call: TRBD1; cdr3_nt: TGTGCCAGCAGCTCGGACAGGGAAGACGCTTTCTTT; cdr3_aa: CASSSDREDAFF
clone_size: NA; v_call: TRBV2; j_call: TRBJ1-1; d_call: NA; cdr3_nt: TGTGCCACTAATTTACAGGGAATGAACACTGAAGCTTTCTTT; cdr3_aa: CATNLQGMNTEAFF
clone_size: NA; v_call: TRBV28; j_call: TRBJ2-1; d_call: NA; cdr3_nt: TGTGCCAGCAGTCCGCCGGGGGGCGTCTACAATGAGCAGTTCTTC; cdr3_aa: CASSPPGGVYNEQFF
clone_size: NA; v_call: TRBV19; j_call: TRBJ2-5; d_call: TRBD1; cdr3_nt: TGTGCCAGTAGTATCGGGACAGGGGGGAGAAAGACCCAGTACTTC; cdr3_aa: CASSIGTGGRKTQYF
clone_size: NA; v_call: TRBV4-2; j_call: TRBJ2-1; d_call: TRBD1; cdr3_nt: TGTGCCAGCAGCCAAGTAGGGACAGGGAGTAGAGATGAGCAGTTCTTC; cdr3_aa: CASSQVGTGSRDEQFF
clone_size: few; v_call: TRBV18; j_call: TRBJ1-6; d_call: NA; cdr3_nt: TGTGCCAGCTCACCAATTGGGCCCCCTAATTCACCCCTCCACTTT; cdr3_aa: CASSPIGPPNSPLHF
clone_size: NA; v_call: TRBV9; j_call: TRBJ1-5; d_call: TRBD1; cdr3_nt: TGTGCCAGCAGCGTCGGACAGGGAAGTCAGCCCCAGCATTTT; cdr3_aa: CASSVGQGSQPQHF
clone_size: NA; v_call: TRBV2; j_call: TRBJ1-1; d_call: TRBD1; cdr3_nt: TGTGCCAGCAGTGGTAACAGGGGGCCATACACTGAAGCTTTCTTT; cdr3_aa: CASSGNRGPYTEAFF